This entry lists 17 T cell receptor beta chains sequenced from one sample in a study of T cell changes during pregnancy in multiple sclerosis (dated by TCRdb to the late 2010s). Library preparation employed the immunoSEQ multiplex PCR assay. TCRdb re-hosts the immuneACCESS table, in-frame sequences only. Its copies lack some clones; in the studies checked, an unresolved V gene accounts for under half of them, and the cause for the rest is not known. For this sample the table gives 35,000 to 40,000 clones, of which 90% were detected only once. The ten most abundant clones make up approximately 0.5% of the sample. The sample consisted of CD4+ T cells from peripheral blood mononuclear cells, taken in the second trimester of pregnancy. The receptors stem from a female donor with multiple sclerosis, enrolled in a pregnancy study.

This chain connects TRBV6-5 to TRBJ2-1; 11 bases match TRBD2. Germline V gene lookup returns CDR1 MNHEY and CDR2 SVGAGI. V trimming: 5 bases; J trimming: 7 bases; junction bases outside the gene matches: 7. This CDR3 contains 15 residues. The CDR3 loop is CASSPRLAGWNEQFF. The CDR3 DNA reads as TGTGCCAGCAGTCCCCGACTAGCGGGATGGAATGAGCAGTTCTTC.

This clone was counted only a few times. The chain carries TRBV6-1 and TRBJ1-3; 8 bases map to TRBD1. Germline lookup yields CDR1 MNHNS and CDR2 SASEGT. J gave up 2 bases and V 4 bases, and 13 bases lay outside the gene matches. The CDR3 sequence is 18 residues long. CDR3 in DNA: TGTGCCAGCAGTGTTAAGGACCGACAGGGGACTACTGGAAACACCATATATTTT. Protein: CASSVKDRQGTTGNTIYF.

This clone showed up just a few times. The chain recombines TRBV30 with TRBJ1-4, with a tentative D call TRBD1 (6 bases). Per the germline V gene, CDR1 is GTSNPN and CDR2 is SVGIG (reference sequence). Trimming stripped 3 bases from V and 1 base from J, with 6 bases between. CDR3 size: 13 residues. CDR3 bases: TGTGCCTGGAGACAGGGAACTAATGAAAAACTGTTTTTT. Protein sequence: CAWRQGTNEKLFF.

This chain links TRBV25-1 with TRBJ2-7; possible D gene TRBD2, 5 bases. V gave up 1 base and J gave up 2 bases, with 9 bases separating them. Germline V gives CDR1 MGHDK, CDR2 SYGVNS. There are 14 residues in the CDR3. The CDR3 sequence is CASSEFGVTYEQYF. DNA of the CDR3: TGTGCCAGCAGTGAATTCGGGGTTACCTACGAGCAGTACTTC.

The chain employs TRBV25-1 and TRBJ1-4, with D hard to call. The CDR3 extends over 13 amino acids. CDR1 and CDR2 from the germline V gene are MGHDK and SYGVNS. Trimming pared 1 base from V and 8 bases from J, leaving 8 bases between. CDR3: CASSEFGVEKLFF. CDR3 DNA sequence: TGTGCCAGCAGTGAATTCGGTGTAGAAAAACTGTTTTTT.

CDR3 DNA sequence: TGTGCCAGCAGTGAACGGAAAGGGAGCATGCGTCAGAACACTGAAGCTTTCTTT. It codes for CASSERKGSMRQNTEAFF. The J gene is TRBJ1-1, the V gene TRBV6-1; no definite D call. The CDR3 is made up of 18 amino acids. Trimming left V 2 bases short and J 1 base short, with 20 bases between. Germline values: CDR1 MNHNS, CDR2 SASEGT.

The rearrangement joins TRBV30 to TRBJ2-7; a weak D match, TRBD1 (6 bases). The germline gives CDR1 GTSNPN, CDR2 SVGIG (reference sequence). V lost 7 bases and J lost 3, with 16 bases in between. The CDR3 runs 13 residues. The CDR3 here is CASNRDTIYEQYF. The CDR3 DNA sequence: TGTGCCTCGAACCGGGACACCATCTACGAGCAGTACTTC. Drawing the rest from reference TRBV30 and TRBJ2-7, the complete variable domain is SQTIHQWPATLVQPVGSPLSLECTVEGTSNPNLYWYRQAAGRGLQLLFYSVGIGQISSEVPQNLSASRPQDRQFILSSKKLLLSDSGFYLCASNRDTIYEQYFGPGTRLTVT.

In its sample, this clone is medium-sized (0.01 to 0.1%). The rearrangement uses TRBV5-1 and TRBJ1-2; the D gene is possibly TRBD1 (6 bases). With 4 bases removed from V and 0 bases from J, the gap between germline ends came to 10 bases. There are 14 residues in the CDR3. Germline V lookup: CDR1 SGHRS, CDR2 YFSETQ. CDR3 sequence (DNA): TGCGCCAGCAGCCGGGACACCGCTAACTATGGCTACACCTTC. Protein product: CASSRDTANYGYTF.

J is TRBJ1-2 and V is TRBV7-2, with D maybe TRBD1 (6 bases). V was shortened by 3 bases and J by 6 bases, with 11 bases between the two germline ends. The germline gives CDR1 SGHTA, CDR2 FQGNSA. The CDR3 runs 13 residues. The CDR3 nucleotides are TGTGCCAGCAGCTTCGCGCAGGGGAATGGCTACACCTTC. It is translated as CASSFAQGNGYTF.

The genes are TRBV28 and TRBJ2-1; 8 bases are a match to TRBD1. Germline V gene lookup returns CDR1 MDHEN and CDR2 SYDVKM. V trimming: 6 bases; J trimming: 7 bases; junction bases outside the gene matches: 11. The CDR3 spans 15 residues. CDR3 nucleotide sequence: TGTGCCAGCAGCCGTTTACGAGACAGGGGAAATGAGCAGTTCTTC. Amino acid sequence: CASSRLRDRGNEQFF.

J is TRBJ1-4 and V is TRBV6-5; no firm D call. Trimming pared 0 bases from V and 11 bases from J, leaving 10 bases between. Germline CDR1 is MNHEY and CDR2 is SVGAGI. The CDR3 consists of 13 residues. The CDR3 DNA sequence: TGTGCCAGCAGTTACTCTGGTTCGGAGAAACTGTTTTTT. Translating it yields CASSYSGSEKLFF.

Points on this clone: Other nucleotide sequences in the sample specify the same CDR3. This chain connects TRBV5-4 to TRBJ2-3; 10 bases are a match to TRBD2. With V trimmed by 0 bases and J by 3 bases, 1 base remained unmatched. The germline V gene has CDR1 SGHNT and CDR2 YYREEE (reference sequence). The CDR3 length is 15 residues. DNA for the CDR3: TGTGCCAGCAGCTTGGATAGCGGGAGGACAGATACGCAGTATTTT. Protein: CASSLDSGRTDTQYF. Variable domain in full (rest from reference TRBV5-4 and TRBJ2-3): ETGVTQSPTHLIKTRGQQVTLRCSSQSGHNTVSWYQQALGQGPQFIFQYYREEENGRGNFPPRFSGLQFPNYSSELNVNALELDDSALYLCASSLDSGRTDTQYFGPGTRLTVL.

CDR3 residues: CASSDIVDSPYEQYF. In DNA form, the CDR3 reads TGTGCCAGCAGTGACATCGTGGACAGCCCCTACGAGCAGTACTTC. The chain employs TRBV2 and TRBJ2-7; D perhaps matches TRBD1 (6 bases). Trimming took 3 bases from V and 2 from J, leaving 14 bases between them. The CDR3 sequence is 15 residues long. Per the germline V gene, CDR1 is SNHLY and CDR2 is FYNNEI. The variable domain in full, completed from reference TRBV2 and TRBJ2-7, reads EPEVTQTPSHQVTQMGQEVILRCVPISNHLYFYWYRQILGQKVEFLVSFYNNEISEKSEIFDDQFSVERPDGSNFTLKIRSTKLEDSAMYFCASSDIVDSPYEQYFGPGTRLTVT.

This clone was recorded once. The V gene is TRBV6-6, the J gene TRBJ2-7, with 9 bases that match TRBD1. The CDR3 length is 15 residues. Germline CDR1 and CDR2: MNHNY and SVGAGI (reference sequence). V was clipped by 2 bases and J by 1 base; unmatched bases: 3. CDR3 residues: CASSYPGQGSYEQYF. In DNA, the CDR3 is TGTGCCAGCAGTTACCCGGGACAGGGTTCCTACGAGCAGTACTTC.

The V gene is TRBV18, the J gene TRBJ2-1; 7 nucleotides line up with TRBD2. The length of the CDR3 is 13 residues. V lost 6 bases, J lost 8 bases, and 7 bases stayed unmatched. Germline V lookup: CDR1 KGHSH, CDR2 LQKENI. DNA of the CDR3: TGTGCCAGCTCCAGCGGGACCCGGGATGAGCAGTTCTTC. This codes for CASSSGTRDEQFF. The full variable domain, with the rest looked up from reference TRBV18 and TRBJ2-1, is NAGVMQNPRHLVRRRGQEARLRCSPMKGHSHVYWYRQLPEEGLKFMVYLQKENIIDESGMPKERFSAEFPKEGPSILRIQQVVRGDSAAYFCASSSGTRDEQFFGPGTRLTVL.

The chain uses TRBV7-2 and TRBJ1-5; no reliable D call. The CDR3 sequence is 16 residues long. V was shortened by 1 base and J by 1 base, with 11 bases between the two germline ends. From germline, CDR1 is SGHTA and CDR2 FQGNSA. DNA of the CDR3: TGTGCCAGCAGCTTAGAACCGGGTAGGAGCAATCAGCCCCAGCATTTT. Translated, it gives CASSLEPGRSNQPQHF. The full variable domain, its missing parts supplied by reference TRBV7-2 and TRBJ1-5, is GAGVSQSPSNKVTEKGKDVELRCDPISGHTALYWYRQSLGQGLEFLIYFQGNSAPDKSGLPSDRFSAERTGGSVSTLTIQRTQQEDSAVYLCASSLEPGRSNQPQHFGDGTRLSIL.

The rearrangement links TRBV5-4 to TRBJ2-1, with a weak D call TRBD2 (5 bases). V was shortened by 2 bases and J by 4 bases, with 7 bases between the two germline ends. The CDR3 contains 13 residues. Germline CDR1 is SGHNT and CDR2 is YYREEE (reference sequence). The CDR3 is CASSFRLYNEQFF. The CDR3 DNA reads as TGTGCCAGCAGCTTCCGACTATACAATGAGCAGTTCTTC.